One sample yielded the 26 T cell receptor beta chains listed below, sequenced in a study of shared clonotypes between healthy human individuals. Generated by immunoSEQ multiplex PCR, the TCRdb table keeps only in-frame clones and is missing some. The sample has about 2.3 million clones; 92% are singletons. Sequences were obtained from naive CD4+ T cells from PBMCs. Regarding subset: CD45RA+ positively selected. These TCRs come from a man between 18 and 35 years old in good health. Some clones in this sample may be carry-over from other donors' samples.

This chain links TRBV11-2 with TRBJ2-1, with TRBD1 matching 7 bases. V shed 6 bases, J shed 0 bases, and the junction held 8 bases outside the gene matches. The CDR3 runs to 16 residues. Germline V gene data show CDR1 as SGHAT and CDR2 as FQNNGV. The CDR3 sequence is CASSPRGQASYNEQFF. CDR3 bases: TGTGCCAGCAGTCCTAGAGGACAGGCCTCCTACAATGAGCAGTTCTTC.

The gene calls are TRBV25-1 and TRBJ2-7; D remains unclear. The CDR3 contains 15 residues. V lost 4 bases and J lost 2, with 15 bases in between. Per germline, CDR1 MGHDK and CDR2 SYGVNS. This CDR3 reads CASSVSARPTYEQYF. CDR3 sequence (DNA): TGTGCCAGCAGTGTTTCGGCGCGTCCTACCTACGAGCAGTACTTC.

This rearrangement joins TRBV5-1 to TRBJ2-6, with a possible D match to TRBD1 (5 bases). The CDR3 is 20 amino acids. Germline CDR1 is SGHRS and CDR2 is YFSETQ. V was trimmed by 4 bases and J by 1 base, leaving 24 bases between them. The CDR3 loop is CASSPGPWGRVRSGANVLTF. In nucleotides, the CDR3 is TGCGCCAGCAGCCCCGGCCCTTGGGGCAGGGTAAGGTCTGGGGCCAACGTCCTGACTTTC.

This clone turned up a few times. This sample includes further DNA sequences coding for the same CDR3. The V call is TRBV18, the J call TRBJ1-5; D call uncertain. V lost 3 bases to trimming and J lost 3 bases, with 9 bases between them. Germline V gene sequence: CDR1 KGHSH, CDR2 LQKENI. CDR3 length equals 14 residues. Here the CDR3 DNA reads TGTGCCAGCTCACCGGGATCAAACAATCAGCCCCAGCATTTT. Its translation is CASSPGSNNQPQHF.

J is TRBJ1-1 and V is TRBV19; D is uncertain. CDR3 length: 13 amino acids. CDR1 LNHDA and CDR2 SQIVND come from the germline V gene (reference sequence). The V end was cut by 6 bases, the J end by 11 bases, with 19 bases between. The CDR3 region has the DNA TGTGCCAGTAGCCCGGGCCTAACCACCTTGGCTTTCTTT. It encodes CASSPGLTTLAFF.

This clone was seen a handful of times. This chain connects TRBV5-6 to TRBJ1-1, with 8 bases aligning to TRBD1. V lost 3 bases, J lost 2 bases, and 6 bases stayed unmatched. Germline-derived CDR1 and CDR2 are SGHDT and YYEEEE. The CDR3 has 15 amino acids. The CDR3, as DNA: TGTGCCAGCAGCTCCCCGGACAGGGCCAACACTGAAGCTTTCTTT. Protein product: CASSSPDRANTEAFF.

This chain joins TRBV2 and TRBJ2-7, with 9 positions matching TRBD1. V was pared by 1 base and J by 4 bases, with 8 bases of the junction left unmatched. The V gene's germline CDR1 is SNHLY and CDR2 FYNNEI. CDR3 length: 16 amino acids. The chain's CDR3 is CASSEEPGQGFYEQYF. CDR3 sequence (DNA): TGTGCCAGCAGTGAAGAACCGGGACAGGGCTTTTACGAGCAGTACTTC.

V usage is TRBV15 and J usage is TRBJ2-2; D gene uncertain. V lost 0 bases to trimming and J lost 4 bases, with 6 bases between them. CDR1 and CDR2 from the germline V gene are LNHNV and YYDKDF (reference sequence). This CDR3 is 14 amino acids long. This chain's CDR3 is CATSRERFTGELFF. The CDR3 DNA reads TGTGCCACCAGCAGAGAGCGTTTCACCGGGGAGCTGTTTTTT.

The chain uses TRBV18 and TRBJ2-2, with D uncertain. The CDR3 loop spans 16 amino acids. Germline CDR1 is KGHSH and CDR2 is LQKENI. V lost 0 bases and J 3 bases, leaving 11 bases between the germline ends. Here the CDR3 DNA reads TGTGCCAGCTCACCACCGAATGGGATCGACACCGGGGAGCTGTTTTTT. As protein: CASSPPNGIDTGELFF.

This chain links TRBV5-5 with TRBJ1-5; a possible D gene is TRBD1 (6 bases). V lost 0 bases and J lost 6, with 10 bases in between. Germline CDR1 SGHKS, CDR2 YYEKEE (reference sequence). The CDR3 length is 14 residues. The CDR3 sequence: CASSLAVRGQPQHF. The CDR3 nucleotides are TGTGCCAGCAGCTTGGCCGTCAGGGGTCAGCCCCAGCATTTT.

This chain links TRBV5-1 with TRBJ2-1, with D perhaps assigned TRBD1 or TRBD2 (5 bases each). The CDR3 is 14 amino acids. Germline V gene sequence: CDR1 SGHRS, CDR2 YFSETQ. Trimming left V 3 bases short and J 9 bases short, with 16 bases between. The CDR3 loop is CASSSDPRGSEQFF. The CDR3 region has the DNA TGCGCCAGCAGCTCCGACCCACGGGGCAGTGAGCAGTTCTTC. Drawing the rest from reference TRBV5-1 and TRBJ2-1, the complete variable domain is KAGVTQTPRYLIKTRGQQVTLSCSPISGHRSVSWYQQTPGQGLQFLFEYFSETQRNKGNFPGRFSGRQFSNSRSEMNVSTLELGDSALYLCASSSDPRGSEQFFGPGTRLTVL.

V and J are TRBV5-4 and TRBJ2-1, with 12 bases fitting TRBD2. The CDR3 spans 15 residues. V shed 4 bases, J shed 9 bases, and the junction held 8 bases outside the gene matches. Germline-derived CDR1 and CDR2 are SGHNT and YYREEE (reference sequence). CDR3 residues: CASSLAGGLQGEQFF. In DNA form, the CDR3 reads TGTGCCAGCAGCCTAGCGGGGGGGCTACAGGGTGAGCAGTTCTTC.

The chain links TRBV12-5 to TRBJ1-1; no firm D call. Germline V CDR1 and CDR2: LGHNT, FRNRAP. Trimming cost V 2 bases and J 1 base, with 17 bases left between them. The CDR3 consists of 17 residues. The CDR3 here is CASGLTRGETGNTEAFF. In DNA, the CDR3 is TGTGCTAGTGGTTTGACACGCGGGGAGACGGGGAACACTGAAGCTTTCTTT.

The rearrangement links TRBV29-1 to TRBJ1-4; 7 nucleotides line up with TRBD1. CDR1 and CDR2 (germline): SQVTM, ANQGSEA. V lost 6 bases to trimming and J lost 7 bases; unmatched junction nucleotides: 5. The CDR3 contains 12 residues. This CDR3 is CSVKTGFEKLFF. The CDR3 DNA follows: TGCAGCGTCAAGACAGGGTTTGAAAAACTGTTTTTT.

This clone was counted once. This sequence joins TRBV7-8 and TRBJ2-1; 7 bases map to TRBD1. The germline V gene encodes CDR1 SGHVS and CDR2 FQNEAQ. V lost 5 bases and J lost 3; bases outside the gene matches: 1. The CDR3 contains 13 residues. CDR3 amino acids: CASSGDSYNEQFF. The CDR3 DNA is TGTGCCAGCAGCGGGGACAGCTACAATGAGCAGTTCTTC.

The CDR3, as DNA: TGTGCCAGCTCCCCGCGAGTAGCGGGAGGGGGTAATGAGCAGTTCTTC. Residues: CASSPRVAGGGNEQFF. The chain couples TRBV18 to TRBJ2-1, with 11 bases fitting TRBD2. Trimming at V came to 6 bases and at J to 7 bases, leaving 11 bases not matched to a gene. Germline CDR1 is KGHSH and CDR2 is LQKENI. The CDR3 has 16 residues. Based on the CDR3 plus reference TRBV18 and TRBJ2-1, the full variable domain is NAGVMQNPRHLVRRRGQEARLRCSPMKGHSHVYWYRQLPEEGLKFMVYLQKENIIDESGMPKERFSAEFPKEGPSILRIQQVVRGDSAAYFCASSPRVAGGGNEQFFGPGTRLTVL.

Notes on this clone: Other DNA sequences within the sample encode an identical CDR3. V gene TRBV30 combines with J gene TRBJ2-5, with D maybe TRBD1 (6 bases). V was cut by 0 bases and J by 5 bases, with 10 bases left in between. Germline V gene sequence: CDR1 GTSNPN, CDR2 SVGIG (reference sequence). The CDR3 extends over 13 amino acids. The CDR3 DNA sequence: TGTGCCTGGAGTGTACAGGGCTCGGAGACCCAGTACTTC. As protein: CAWSVQGSETQYF.

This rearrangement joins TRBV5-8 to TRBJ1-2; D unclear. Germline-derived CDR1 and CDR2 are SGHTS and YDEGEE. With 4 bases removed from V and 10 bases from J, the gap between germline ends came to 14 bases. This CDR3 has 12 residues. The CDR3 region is CASSTPTGFYTF. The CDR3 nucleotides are TGTGCCAGCAGCACGCCCACCGGCTTCTACACCTTC.

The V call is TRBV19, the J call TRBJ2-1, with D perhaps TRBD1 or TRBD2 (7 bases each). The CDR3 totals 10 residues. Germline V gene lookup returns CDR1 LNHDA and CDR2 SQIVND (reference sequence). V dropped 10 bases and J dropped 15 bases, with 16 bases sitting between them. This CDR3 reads CATRQGLWFF. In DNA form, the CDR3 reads TGTGCCACAAGACAGGGACTATGGTTCTTC.

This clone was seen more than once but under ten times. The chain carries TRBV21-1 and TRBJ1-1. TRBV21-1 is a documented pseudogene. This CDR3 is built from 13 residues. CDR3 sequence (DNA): TGTGCCAGCAGCAAAAGGTCAAGTACAGAAGCTTTCTTT. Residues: CASSKRSSTEAFF.

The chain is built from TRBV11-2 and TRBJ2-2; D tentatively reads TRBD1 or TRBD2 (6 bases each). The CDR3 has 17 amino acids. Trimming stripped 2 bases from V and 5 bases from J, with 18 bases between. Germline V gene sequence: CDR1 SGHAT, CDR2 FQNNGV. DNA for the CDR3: TGTGCCAGCAGCTTACGCAGGAGGGGGAGTTGGACCGGGGAGCTGTTTTTT. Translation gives CASSLRRRGSWTGELFF. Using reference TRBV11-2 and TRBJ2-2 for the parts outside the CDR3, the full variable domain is EAGVAQSPRYKIIEKRQSVAFWCNPISGHATLYWYQQILGQGPKLLIQFQNNGVVDDSQLPKDRFSAERLKGVDSTLKIQPAKLEDSAVYLCASSLRRRGSWTGELFFGEGSRLTVL.

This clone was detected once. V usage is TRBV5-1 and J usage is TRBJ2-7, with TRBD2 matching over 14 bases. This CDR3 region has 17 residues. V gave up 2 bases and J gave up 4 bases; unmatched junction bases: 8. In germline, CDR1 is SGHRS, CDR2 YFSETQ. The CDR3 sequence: CASSFGLAGGLLYEQYF. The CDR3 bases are TGCGCCAGCAGCTTCGGACTAGCGGGAGGTCTGCTTTACGAGCAGTACTTC. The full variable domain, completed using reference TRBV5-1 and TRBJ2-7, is KAGVTQTPRYLIKTRGQQVTLSCSPISGHRSVSWYQQTPGQGLQFLFEYFSETQRNKGNFPGRFSGRQFSNSRSEMNVSTLELGDSALYLCASSFGLAGGLLYEQYFGPGTRLTVT.

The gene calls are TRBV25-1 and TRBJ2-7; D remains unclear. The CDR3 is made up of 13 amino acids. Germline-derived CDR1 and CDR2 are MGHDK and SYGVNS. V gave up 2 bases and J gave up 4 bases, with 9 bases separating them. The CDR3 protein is CASSERAAYEQYF. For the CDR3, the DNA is TGTGCCAGCAGTGAACGGGCGGCTTACGAGCAGTACTTC.

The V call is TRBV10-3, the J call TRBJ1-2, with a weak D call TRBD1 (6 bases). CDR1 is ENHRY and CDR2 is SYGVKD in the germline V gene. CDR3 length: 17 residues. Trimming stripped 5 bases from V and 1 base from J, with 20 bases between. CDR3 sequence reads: CAISRQESPIDNYGYTF. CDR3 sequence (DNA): TGTGCCATCAGTCGACAGGAAAGCCCCATTGATAACTATGGCTACACCTTC.

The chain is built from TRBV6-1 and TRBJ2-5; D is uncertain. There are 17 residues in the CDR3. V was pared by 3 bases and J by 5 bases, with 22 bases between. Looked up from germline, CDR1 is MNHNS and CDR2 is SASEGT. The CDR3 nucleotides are TGTGCCAGCAGTGAGCCCCCGGCGTGGACCTCGCGGGAGACCCAGTACTTC. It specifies CASSEPPAWTSRETQYF.

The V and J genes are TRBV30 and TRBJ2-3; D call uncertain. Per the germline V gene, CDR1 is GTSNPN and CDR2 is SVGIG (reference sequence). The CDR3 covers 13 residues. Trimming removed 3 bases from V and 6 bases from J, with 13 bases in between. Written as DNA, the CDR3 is TGTGCCTGGAGCCCCCGGAGACGGGATACGCAGTATTTT. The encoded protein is CAWSPRRRDTQYF.